This record concerns one TCR beta chain sequence. The antigen is not known. The sample is drawn from a study of vaccination and CD4 T cells after COVID-19. Overall study results and limits: SARS-CoV-2-reactive clonotypes rose nonsignificantly, with the median going from roughly 19 to 38.

The treatment: roughly 10-day PBMC culture with coronavirus spike peptide pools or control peptides (ViraFEST assay). T cells were expanded with peptide pools, and expanded clonotypes were identified by TCR sequencing. The dates of positive PCR tests extended from March through December 2020 and came before the US Alpha, Beta and Delta variants. Each well held more than 1.5 million PBMCs in IL-2 (roughly 10 IU/ml) medium with 8.5 to 10 ug/ml peptide pools. The Oncomine TCR Beta short-read assay sequenced DNA from cultured CD4+ T cells. TCRdb itself ran the PCR reads through MiXCR, one entry per CDR3 protein. The table shows approximately 4,000 distinct CDR3 sequences, with about 19% occurring only once. CDR1 is MNHNS and CDR2 is SASEGT in the germline V gene. V was shortened by 7 bases and J by 5 bases, with 18 bases between the two germline ends. This CDR3 has 14 residues.

The V and J genes are TRBV6-1 and TRBJ2-7; tentative D call: TRBD2 (7 bases). The specimen sequenced was CD4+ T cells from blood, cultured in vitro. This clonotype was obtained from a human donor who had recovered from COVID-19. This CDR3 reads CASTSPGGRHEQYF. The CDR3 bases are TGTGCCAGCACCTCCCCGGGGGGCCGTCACGAGCAGTACTTC.